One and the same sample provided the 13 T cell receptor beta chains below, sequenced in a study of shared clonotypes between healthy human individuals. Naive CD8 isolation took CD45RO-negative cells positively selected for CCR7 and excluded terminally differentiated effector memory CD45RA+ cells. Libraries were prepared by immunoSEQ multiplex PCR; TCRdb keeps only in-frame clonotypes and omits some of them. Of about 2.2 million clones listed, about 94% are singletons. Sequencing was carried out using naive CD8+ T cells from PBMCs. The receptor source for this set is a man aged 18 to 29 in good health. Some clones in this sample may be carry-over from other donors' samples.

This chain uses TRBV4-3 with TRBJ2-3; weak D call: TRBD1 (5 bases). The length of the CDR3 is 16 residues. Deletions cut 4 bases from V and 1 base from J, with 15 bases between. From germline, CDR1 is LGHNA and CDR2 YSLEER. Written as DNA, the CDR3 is TGCGCCAGCAGCCGCGTAGAGAAAGGGGGCACAGATACGCAGTATTTT. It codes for CASSRVEKGGTDTQYF.

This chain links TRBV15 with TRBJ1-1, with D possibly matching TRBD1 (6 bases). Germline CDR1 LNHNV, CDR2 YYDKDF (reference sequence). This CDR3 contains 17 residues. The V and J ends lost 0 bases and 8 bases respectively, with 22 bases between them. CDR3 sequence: CATSRDIGTPSGTEAFF. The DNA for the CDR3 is TGTGCCACCAGCAGAGATATCGGGACCCCATCCGGGACAGAAGCTTTCTTT. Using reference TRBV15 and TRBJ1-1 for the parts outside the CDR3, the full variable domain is DAMVIQNPRYQVTQFGKPVTLSCSQTLNHNVMYWYQQKSSQAPKLLFHYYDKDFNNEADTPDNFQSRRPNTSFCFLDIRSPGLGDTAMYLCATSRDIGTPSGTEAFFGQGTRLTVV.

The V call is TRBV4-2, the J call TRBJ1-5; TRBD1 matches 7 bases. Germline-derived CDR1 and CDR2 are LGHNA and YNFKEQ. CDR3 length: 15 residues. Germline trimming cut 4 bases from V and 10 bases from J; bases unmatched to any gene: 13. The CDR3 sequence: CASSLGQAKHAPQHF. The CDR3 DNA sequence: TGTGCCAGCAGCCTAGGACAGGCCAAACATGCACCCCAGCATTTT.

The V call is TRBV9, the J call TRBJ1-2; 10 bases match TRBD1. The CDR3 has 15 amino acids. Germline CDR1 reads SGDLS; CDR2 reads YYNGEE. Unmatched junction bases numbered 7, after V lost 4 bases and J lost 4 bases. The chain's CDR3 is CASSSGTGDTYGYTF. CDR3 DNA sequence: TGTGCCAGCAGCAGCGGGACAGGGGACACCTATGGCTACACCTTC.

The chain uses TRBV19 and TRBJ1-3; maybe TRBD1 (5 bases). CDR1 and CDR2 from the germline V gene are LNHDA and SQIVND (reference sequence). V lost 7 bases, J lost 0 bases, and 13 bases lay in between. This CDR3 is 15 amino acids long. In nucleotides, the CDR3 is TGTGCCAGTAACCCAGACAGAAGCTCTGGAAACACCATATATTTT. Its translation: CASNPDRSSGNTIYF.

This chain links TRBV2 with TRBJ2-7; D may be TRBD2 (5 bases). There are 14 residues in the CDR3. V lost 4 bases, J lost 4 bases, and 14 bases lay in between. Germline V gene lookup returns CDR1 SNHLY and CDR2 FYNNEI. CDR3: CASSGQDSTYEQYF. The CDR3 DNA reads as TGTGCCAGCAGTGGTCAGGACTCTACGTACGAGCAGTACTTC.

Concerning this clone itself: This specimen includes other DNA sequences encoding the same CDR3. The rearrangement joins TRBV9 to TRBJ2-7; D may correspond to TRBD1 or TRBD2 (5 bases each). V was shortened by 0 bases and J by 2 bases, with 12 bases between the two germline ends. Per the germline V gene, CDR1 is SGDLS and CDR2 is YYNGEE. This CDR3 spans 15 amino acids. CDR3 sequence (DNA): TGTGCCAGCAGCGTAGATGGGACCGCTACCTACGAGCAGTACTTC. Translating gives CASSVDGTATYEQYF.

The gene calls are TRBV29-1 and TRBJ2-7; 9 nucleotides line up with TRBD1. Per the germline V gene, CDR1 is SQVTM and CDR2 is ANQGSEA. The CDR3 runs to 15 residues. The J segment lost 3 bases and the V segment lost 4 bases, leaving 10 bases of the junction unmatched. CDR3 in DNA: TGCAGCGTTGTTCCTCCCGGGACAGGGAGCTACGAGCAGTACTTC. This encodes CSVVPPGTGSYEQYF.

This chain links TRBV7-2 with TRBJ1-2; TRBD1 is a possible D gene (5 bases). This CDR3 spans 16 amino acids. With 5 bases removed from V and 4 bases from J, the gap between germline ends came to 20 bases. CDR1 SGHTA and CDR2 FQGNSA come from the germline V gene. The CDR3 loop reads CASSDPAGRSFYGYTF. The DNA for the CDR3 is TGTGCCAGCAGCGATCCCGCGGGGCGGTCCTTCTATGGCTACACCTTC.

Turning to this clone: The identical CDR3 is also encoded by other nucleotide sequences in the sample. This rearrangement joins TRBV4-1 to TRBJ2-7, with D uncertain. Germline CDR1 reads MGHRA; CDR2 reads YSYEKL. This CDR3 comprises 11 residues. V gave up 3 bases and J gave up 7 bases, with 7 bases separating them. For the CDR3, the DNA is TGCGCCAGCAGCCAGGGTCGGGAGCAGTACTTC. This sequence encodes CASSQGREQYF.

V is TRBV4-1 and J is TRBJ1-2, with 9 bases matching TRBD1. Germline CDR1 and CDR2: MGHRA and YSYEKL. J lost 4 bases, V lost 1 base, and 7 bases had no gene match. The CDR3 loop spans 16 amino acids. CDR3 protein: CASSQVQGQGTYGYTF. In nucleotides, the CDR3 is TGCGCCAGCAGCCAAGTGCAGGGACAGGGAACCTATGGCTACACCTTC.

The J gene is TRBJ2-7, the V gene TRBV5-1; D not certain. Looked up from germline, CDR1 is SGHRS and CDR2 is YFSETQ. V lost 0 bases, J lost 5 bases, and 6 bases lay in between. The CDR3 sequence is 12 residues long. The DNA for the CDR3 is TGCGCCAGCAGCTTGGTGGTCAACGAGCAGTACTTC. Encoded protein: CASSLVVNEQYF.

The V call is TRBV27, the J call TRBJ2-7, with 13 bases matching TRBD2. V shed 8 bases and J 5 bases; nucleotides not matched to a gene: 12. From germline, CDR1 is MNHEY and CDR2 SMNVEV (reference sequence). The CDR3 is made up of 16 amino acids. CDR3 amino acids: CASRKGTSGNSNEQYF. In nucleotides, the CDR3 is TGTGCCAGCCGAAAAGGGACTAGCGGGAATTCGAACGAGCAGTACTTC.